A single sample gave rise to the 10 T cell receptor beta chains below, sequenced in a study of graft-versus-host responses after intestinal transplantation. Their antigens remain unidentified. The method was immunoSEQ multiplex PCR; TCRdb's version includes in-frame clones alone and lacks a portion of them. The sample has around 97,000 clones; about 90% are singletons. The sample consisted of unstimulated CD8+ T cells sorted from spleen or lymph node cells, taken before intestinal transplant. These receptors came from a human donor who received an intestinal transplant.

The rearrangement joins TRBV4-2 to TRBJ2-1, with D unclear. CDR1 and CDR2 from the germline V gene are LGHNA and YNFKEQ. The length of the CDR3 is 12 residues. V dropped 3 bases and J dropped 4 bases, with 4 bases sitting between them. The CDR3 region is CASSHEYNEQFF. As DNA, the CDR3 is TGTGCCAGCAGCCACGAATACAATGAGCAGTTCTTC.

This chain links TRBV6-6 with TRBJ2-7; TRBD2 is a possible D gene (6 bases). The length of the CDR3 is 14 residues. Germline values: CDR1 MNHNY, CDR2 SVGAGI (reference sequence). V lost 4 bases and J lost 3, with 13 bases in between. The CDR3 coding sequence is TGTGCCAGCAGTTTTCGGGGGAAAAGCTACGAGCAGTACTTC. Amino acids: CASSFRGKSYEQYF.

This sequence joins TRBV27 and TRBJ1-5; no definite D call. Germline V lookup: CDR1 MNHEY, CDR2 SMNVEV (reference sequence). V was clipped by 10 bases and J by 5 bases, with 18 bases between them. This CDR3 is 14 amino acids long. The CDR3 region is CAKLTQAGYQPQHF. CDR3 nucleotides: TGTGCCAAGCTGACTCAGGCGGGGTATCAGCCCCAGCATTTT.

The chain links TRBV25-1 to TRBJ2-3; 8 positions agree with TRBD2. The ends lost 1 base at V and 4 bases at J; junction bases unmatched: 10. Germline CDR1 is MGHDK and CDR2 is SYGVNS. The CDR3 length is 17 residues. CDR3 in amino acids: CASSESYPAGAADTQYF. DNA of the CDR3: TGTGCCAGCAGTGAATCCTACCCAGCGGGAGCGGCAGATACGCAGTATTTT. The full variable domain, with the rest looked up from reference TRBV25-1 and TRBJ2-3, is EADIYQTPRYLVIGTGKKITLECSQTMGHDKMYWYQQDPGMELHLIHYSYGVNSTEKGDLSSESTVSRIRTEHFPLTLESARPSHTSQYLCASSESYPAGAADTQYFGPGTRLTVL.

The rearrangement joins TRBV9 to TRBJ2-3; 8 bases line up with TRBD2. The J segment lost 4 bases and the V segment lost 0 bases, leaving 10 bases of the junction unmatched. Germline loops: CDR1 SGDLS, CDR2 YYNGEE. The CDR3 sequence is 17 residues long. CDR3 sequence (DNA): TGTGCCAGCAGCGTAGTCGGCGGGGGGAAGTCGTCAGATACGCAGTATTTT. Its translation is CASSVVGGGKSSDTQYF.

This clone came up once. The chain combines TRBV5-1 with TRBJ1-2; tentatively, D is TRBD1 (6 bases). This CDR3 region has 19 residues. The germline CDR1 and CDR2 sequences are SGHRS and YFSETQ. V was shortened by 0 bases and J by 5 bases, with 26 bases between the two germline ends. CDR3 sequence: CASSLATVAPGDVGYGYTF. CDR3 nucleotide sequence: TGCGCCAGCAGCTTGGCCACCGTCGCGCCAGGGGATGTTGGGTATGGCTACACCTTC.

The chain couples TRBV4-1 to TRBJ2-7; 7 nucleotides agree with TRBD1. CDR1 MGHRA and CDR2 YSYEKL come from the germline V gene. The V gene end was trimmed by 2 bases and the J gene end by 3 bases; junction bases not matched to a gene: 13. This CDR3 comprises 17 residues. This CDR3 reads CASSQNRNRGRHYEQYF. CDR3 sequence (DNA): TGCGCCAGCAGCCAAAACCGAAACAGGGGACGTCACTACGAGCAGTACTTC.

The CDR3: CASSYSGGREPQHF. The DNA of the CDR3 is TGTGCCAGCAGTTACTCTGGGGGAAGGGAGCCCCAGCATTTT. The chain recombines TRBV6-5 with TRBJ1-5; a weak D match, TRBD1 (5 bases). The germline CDR1 and CDR2 sequences are MNHEY and SVGAGI. This CDR3 has 14 amino acids. V lost 0 bases, J lost 8 bases, and 11 bases lay in between.

This chain's CDR3 is CASSGAPLSRRGGWETQYF. In nucleotides, the CDR3 is TGTGCCAGCAGCGGGGCCCCCCTCTCACGGCGGGGGGGTTGGGAGACCCAGTACTTC. The chain uses TRBV2 and TRBJ2-5, with 9 positions matching TRBD2. CDR1 is SNHLY and CDR2 is FYNNEI in the germline V gene. Unmatched junction bases numbered 22, after V lost 6 bases and J lost 5 bases. The CDR3 covers 19 residues.

CDR3 region: CALARAGNSYNSPLHF. The CDR3 DNA is TGTGCCCTCGCCCGAGCGGGGAACTCCTATAATTCACCCCTCCACTTT. This chain links TRBV15 with TRBJ1-6; D ambiguous. CDR1 and CDR2 (germline): LNHNV, YYDKDF (reference sequence). CDR3 length: 16 residues. Trimming left V 11 bases short and J 0 bases short, with 17 bases between.